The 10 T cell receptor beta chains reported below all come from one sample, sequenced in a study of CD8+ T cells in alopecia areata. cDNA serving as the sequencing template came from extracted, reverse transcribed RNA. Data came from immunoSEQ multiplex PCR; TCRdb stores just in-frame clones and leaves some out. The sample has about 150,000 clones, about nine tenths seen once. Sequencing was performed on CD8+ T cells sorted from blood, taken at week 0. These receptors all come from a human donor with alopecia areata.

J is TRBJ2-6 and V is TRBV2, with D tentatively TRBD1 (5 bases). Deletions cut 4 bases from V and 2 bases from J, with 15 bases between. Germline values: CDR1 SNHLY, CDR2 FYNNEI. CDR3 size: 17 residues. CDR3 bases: TGTGCCAGCAGTGGGGGCGGAGAGTTGGCTGGGGCCAACGTCCTGACTTTC. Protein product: CASSGGGELAGANVLTF.

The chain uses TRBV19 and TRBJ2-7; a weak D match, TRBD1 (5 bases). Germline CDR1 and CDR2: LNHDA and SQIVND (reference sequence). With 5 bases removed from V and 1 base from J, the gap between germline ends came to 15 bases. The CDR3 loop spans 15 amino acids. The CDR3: CASSPDSVPSYEQYF. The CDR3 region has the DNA TGTGCCAGTAGTCCCGACAGTGTACCTTCCTACGAGCAGTACTTC.

The CDR3: CASSQVDLNTEAFF. The CDR3 nucleotides read TGTGCCAGCAGCCAAGTGGACCTTAACACTGAAGCTTTCTTT. V is TRBV7-9 and J is TRBJ1-1; D gene unclear. Germline V CDR1 and CDR2: SEHNR, FQNEAQ (reference sequence). The V and J ends lost 5 bases and 2 bases respectively, with 12 bases between them. The CDR3 totals 14 residues.

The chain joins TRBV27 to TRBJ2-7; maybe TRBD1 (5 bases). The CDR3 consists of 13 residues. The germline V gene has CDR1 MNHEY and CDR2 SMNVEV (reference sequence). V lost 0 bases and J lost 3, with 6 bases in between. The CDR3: CASSLSGHYEQYF. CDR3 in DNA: TGTGCCAGCAGTTTATCCGGACACTACGAGCAGTACTTC.

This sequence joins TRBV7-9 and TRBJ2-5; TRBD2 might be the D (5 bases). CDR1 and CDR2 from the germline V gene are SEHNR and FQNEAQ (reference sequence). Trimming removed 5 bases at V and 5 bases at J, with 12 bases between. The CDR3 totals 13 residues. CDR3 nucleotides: TGTGCCAGCAGCGGACTTGGCGGGGAGACCCAGTACTTC. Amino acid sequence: CASSGLGGETQYF. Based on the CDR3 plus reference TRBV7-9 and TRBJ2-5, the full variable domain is DTGVSQNPRHKITKRGQNVTFRCDPISEHNRLYWYRQTLGQGPEFLTYFQNEAQLEKSRLLSDRFSAERPKGSFSTLEIQRTEQGDSAMYLCASSGLGGETQYFGPGTRLLVL.

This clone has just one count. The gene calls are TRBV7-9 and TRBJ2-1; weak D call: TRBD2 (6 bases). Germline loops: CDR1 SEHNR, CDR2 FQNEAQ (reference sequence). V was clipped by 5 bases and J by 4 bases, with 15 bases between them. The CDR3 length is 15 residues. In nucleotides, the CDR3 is TGTGCCAGCAGCCCAGCTCTAGCGCCTTACAATGAGCAGTTCTTC. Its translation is CASSPALAPYNEQFF.

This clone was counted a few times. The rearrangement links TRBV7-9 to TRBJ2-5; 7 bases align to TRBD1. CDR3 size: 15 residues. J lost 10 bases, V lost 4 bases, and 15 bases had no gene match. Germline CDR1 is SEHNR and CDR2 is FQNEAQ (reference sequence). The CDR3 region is CASSSTTGTAGDQYF. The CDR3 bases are TGTGCCAGCAGCTCGACGACAGGGACCGCCGGGGACCAGTACTTC.

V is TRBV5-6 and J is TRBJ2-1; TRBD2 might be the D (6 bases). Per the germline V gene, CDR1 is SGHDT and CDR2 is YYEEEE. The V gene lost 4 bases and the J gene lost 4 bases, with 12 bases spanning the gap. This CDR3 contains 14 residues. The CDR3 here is CASSPREGYNEQFF. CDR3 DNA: TGTGCCAGCAGCCCGCGGGAAGGATACAATGAGCAGTTCTTC.

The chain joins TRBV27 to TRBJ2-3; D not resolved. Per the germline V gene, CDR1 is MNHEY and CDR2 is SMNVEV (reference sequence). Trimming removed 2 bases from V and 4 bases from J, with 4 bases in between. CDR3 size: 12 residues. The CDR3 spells CASSLGPDTQYF. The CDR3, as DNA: TGTGCCAGCAGTTTAGGGCCAGATACGCAGTATTTT.

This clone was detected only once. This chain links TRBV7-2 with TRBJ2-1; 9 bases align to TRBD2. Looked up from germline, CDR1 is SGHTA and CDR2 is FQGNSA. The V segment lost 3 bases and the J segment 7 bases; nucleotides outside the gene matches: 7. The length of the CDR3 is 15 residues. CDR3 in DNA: TGTGCCAGCAGCTTTTGGCGGGAGGGCGGGAATGAGCAGTTCTTC. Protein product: CASSFWREGGNEQFF.